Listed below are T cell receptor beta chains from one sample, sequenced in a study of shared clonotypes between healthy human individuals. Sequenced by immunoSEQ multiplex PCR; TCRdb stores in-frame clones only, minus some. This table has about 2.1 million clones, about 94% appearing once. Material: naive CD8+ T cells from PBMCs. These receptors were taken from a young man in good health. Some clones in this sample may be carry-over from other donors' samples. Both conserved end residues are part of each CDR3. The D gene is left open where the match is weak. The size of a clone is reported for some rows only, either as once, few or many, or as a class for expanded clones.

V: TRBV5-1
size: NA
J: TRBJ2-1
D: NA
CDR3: CASFDKNNEQFF
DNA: TGCGCCAGCTTTGACAAAAACAATGAGCAGTTCTTC

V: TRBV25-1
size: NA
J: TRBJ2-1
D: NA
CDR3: CASSVTENEQFF
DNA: TGTGCCAGCAGTGTCACCGAGAATGAGCAGTTCTTC

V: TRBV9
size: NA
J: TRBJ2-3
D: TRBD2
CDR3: CASSAQYLAGVTFAYTDTQYF
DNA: TGTGCCAGCAGCGCGCAATACCTAGCGGGAGTAACGTTTGCCTACACAGATACGCAGTATTTT

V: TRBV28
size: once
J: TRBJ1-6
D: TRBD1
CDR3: CASSSGQGASPLHF
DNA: TGTGCCAGCAGTTCCGGACAGGGGGCCTCACCCCTCCACTTT

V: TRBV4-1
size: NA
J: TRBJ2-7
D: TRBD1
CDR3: CASSLRSGQGVSHGYEQYF
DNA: TGCGCCAGCAGTCTCAGGTCAGGACAGGGGGTTTCGCACGGCTACGAGCAGTACTTC

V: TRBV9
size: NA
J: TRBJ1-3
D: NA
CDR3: CASSVEGAGNTIYF
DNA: TGTGCCAGCAGCGTAGAGGGCGCTGGAAACACCATATATTTT

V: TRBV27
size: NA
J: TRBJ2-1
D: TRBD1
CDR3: CASTGRGIDNEQFF
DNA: TGTGCCAGCACGGGCAGGGGGATTGACAATGAGCAGTTCTTC

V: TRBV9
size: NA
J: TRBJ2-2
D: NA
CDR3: CASSAESGTGELFF
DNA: TGTGCCAGCAGCGCGGAGTCGGGCACCGGGGAGCTGTTTTTT

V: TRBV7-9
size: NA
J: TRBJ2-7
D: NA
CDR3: CASKPGSSYEQYF
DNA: TGTGCCAGCAAGCCAGGGAGTTCCTACGAGCAGTACTTC

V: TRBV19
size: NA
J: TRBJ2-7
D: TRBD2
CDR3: CASSTEAGGYYEQYF
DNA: TGTGCCAGTAGTACCGAAGCGGGGGGGTACTACGAGCAGTACTTC

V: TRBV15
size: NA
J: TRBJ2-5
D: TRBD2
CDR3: CATSTGTSGNNQETQYF
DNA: TGTGCCACCAGCACCGGGACTAGCGGGAATAACCAAGAGACCCAGTACTTC

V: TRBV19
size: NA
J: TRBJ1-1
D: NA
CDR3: CASSILGGVTEAFF
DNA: TGTGCCAGTAGTATTTTGGGGGGTGTCACTGAAGCTTTCTTT

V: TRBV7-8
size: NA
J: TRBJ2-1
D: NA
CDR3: CASSLVGQEQFF
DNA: TGTGCCAGCAGCTTAGTTGGGCAGGAGCAGTTCTTC

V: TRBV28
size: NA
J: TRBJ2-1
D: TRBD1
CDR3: CASSLGMTGTYNEQFF
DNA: TGTGCCAGCAGTTTAGGAATGACAGGGACCTACAATGAGCAGTTCTTC

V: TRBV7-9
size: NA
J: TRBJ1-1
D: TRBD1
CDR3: CASSSQTGVNTEAFF
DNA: TGTGCCAGCAGCTCCCAGACAGGGGTGAACACTGAAGCTTTCTTT

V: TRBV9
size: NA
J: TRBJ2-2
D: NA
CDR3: CASSGTGPTGELFF
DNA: TGTGCCAGTAGCGGGACAGGGCCCACCGGGGAGCTGTTTTTT

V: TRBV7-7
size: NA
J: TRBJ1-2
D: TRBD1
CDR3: CASSTGTGGLFNYGYTF
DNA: TGTGCCAGCAGCACCGGGACAGGGGGATTATTTAACTATGGCTACACCTTC

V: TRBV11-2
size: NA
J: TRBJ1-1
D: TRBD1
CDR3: CASSHLVGTGMNTEAFF
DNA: TGTGCCAGCAGCCATCTGGTCGGGACAGGGATGAACACTGAAGCTTTCTTT

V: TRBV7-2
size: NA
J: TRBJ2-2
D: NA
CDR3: CASSLARRGANTGELFF
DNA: TGTGCCAGCAGCTTAGCGCGGCGCGGGGCAAACACCGGGGAGCTGTTTTTT

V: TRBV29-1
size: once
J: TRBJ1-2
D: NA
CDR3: CSATTPDVYGYTF
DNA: TGCAGCGCTACTACGCCGGACGTCTATGGCTACACCTTC